Presented here are 5 T cell receptor beta chains from one specimen sequenced in a study of blood T cell repertoires in COVID-19. Data came from immunoSEQ multiplex PCR; TCRdb stores just in-frame clones and leaves some out. This sample carries 200,000 to 250,000 clones, 70% to 90% of them seen once, and the ten largest clones take about 6.3%. Input material: peripheral blood. The source is a woman in her sixties with active or convalescent COVID-19.

V usage is TRBV4-1 and J usage is TRBJ2-7, with 10 bases matching TRBD2. V shed 0 bases, J shed 3 bases, and the junction held 8 bases outside the gene matches. Germline V gene lookup returns CDR1 MGHRA and CDR2 YSYEKL. This CDR3 contains 17 residues. CDR3 sequence reads: CASSQDSASGGDYEQYF. DNA for the CDR3: TGCGCCAGCAGCCAAGATTCGGCTAGCGGGGGTGACTACGAGCAGTACTTC.

The chain links TRBV4-1 to TRBJ1-1; 8 nucleotides match TRBD1. The CDR3 consists of 14 residues. V shed 4 bases, J shed 4 bases, and the junction held 5 bases outside the gene matches. Germline assignment: CDR1 MGHRA and CDR2 YSYEKL. The CDR3 is CASSLRQGSTEAFF. CDR3 nucleotides: TGCGCCAGCAGCCTACGACAGGGGAGCACTGAAGCTTTCTTT.

The chain uses TRBV6-1 and TRBJ2-5; TRBD2 agrees at 12 bases. CDR1 and CDR2 from the germline V gene are MNHNS and SASEGT. Trimming cost V 3 bases and J 2 bases; bases outside gene matches: 4. The CDR3 loop spans 16 amino acids. DNA for the CDR3: TGTGCCAGCAGTGAGTGGACTAGCGGGGTTCAAGAGACCCAGTACTTC. It encodes CASSEWTSGVQETQYF.

J is TRBJ1-6 and V is TRBV11-2; D gene uncertain. Trimming removed 3 bases at V and 5 bases at J, with 8 bases between. CDR3 size: 14 residues. Germline V gene lookup returns CDR1 SGHAT and CDR2 FQNNGV. CDR3 sequence reads: CASSLSPHNSPLHF. The DNA of the CDR3 is TGTGCCAGCAGCTTGAGCCCCCATAATTCACCCCTCCACTTT.

This rearrangement joins TRBV2 to TRBJ1-1, with TRBD1 as a possible D gene (6 bases). The ends were cut back, 1 base at V and 6 bases at J, with 12 bases in the middle. The CDR3 has 14 residues. Germline V gene data show CDR1 as SNHLY and CDR2 as FYNNEI. The CDR3 nucleotides are TGTGCCAGCAGTGAAGGGGTGGGGGCAGCTGAAGCTTTCTTT. Its protein product is CASSEGVGAAEAFF.